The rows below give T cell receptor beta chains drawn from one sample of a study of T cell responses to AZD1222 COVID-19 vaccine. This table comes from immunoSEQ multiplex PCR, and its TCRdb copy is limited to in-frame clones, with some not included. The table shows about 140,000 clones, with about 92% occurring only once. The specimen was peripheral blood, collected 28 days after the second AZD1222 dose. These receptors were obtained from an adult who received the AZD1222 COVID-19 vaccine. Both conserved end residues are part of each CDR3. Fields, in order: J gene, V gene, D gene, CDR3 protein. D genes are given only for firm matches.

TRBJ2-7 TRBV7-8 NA CASSLEVRGVYEQYF
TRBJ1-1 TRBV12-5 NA CASVQGWGTEAFF
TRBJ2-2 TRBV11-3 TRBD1 CASSLDRALNTGELFF
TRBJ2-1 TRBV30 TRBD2 CAWCGAGGQSSYNEQFF
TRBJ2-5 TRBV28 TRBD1 CASSTGDSKETQYF
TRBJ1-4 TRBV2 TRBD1 CASSDGTGGNEKLFF
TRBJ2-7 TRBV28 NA CASRSPDRVYEQYF
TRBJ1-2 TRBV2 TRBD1 CASGQGVPLYTF
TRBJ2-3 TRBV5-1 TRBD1 CASSLMQGATDTQYF
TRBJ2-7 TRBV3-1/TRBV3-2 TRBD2 CASSREGPSGFYEQYF
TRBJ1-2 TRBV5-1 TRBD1 CASSSGQGASVSGYTF
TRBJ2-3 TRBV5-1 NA CASSSAYTDTQYF
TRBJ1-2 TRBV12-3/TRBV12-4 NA CATRTVLNYGYTF
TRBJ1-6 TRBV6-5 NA CASSSLGNSPLHF
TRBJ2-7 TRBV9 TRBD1 CASSPWDQTGEQYF
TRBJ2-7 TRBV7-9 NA CASSLSGRTSYEQYF
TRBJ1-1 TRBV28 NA CASRGTSLTEAFF
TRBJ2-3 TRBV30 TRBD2 CAWSTGLAGGRGVTDTQYF
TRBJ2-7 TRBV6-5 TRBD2 CASAPGGRPPYEQYF
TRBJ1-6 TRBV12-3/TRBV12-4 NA CASRSGPNSPLHF
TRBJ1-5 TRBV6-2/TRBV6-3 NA CASSYSTGGQPQHF
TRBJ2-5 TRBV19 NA CASSRQSPQETQYF
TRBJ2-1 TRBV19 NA CASRVGSLNNEQFF
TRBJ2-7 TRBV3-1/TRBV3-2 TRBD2 CASSQSGGDEQYF
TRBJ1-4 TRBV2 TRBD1 CASRRDRGGETNEKLFF
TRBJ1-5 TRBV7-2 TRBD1 CASRPVGTGVNQPQHF
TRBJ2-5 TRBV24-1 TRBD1 CATSDGDSRETQYF
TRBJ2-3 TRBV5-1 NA CASSLGPSGIDTQYF
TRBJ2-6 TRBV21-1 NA CASSSGQGGSGANVLTF
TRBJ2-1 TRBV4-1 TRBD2 CASSPTSRLAFEQFF
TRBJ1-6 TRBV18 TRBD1 CASSPSGTGRGSPLHF
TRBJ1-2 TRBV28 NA CASSLQAHFWGYTF